This T cell receptor (beta chain) derives from a study of blood T cell repertoires in COVID-19. Study in general: Sites in the United States, Italy and Spain provided acute and convalescent COVID-19 samples. From T cells, B-cell-depleted T cells, or PBMCs came the material, which was cDNA or gDNA.

V lost 6 bases and J 4 bases, leaving 9 bases between the germline ends. This CDR3 has 13 amino acids. CDR1 is SNHLY, CDR2 FYNNEI, per germline. In the authors' workflow: Reference gene primers were amplified, and this amplification served to estimate nucleated cell counts. Libraries were prepared by immunoSEQ multiplex PCR; TCRdb keeps only in-frame clonotypes and omits some of them. Clone size and V and J calls were adopted from that table, with D and trimming inferred from the DNA. Of roughly 280,000 clones in the sample, 70% to 90% were seen once. The TCR originated in a young man with active or convalescent COVID-19. The sample was peripheral blood. This chain links TRBV2 with TRBJ2-2; the D gene is possibly TRBD2 (5 bases). CDR3 region: CASRAGVTGELFF. For the CDR3, the DNA is TGTGCCAGCAGGGCCGGGGTCACCGGGGAGCTGTTTTTT.